This record concerns one T cell receptor beta chain sequence. This receptor's antigen is unknown. No base-level quality is on record; no much larger clone is a single base apart. This sample is drawn from a study of cytomegalovirus exposure and HLA in healthy donors (dated by TCRdb to about 2017). Concerning the study at large: In an earlier analysis of approximately 640 of the donors, approximately 260 Gb of sequence data and 117 million unique TCR beta sequences from about 190 million T cells were reported. Roughly 300 gigabases of sequencing data and 91 million or so unique TCR sequences made up an early release that covered approximately 650 HLA-typed donors. Among the roughly 430 genotyped donors, more than 70% belonged to the genetic ancestry cluster associated with self-reported Caucasian donors. The study aimed to test whether signatures of past pathogen exposure could be identified by cataloging public T cell receptors. The study used immunosequencing to profile the T cell repertoires of approximately 650 subjects and linked those repertoires to cytomegalovirus serostatus. In addition to the first cohort of around 670 subjects, a separate validation cohort of some 120 different subjects was used. High-throughput TCR immunosequencing, statistical association of individual TCRs with disease status, and machine learning were combined to predict cytomegalovirus infection status. To study patterns of TCR occurrence, a later analysis re-analyzed previously published TCR beta repertoires from 550 to 800 donors and added high-resolution HLA genotyping. The later analysis used no new phenotypic data to find candidate immune exposures, relying instead on TCR beta sequences and their occurrence across donors. In an earlier analysis of a few hundred of the donors, high-throughput TCR beta sequencing was used to judge whether each TCR beta V gene segment behaved as functional or pseudogenic. Donor age, sex, ethnicity and CMV serostatus were compiled alongside the repertoire data. A later genetic analysis took genome-wide SNP genotypes for 398 of the 666 donors and used that subset as a discovery cohort. Every repertoire in the discovery cohort had been generated on one and the same sequencing platform. HLA typing covered class I and class II loci at four-digit resolution. Typing coverage differed by locus: A, B, C, DRB1 and DQB1 were typed in about 629-630 donors, DQA1 in 522, DPA1 in 600 to 610, and DPB1 in 472. Five DR-DQ haplotypes were handled as single units for association and clustering, since linkage in the cohort was strong. Among some 410 genotyped donors of the cohort, an average of approximately 240,000 unique TCR beta nucleotide sequences were sequenced per donor, roughly a sixth of them non-productive. General conclusions and limits of the study: A later genetic analysis reported fewer N-insertions in productive TCRs among donors in an Asian-associated ancestry cluster than the approximately 700-donor mean. The classifier was reported to diagnose cytomegalovirus status with high specificity and sensitivity in both the original and validation cohorts. In a later analysis, most CMV-associated TCR beta chains were found to appear HLA-restricted, with HLA associations seemingly driven largely by CMV exposure. Approximately 18 rarely observed V segments, including chromosome 9 orphons, were excluded from the earlier analysis of several hundred of the donors because counts were too low. Presence/absence analyses assumed roughly uniform sequencing depth across donors, an assumption that may not hold. In vitro tests confirmed that a few of the cytomegalovirus-associated TCR beta chains recognize cytomegalovirus antigens. When HLA alleles, especially DR and DQ, strongly co-occurred, attributing TCR associations to individual alleles was difficult. An association between a missense DCLRE1C variant and V-gene and J-gene trimming of TCR beta chains was found in a later genetic analysis and replicated in an independent cohort. An earlier analysis of approximately 590 of the donors showed that most TCR beta V segments appeared in productive rearrangements either about 87% or about 30% of the time, which broadly matched IMGT annotations. In a later analysis, several top co-occurrence clusters were reported to appear linked to parvovirus B19, influenza, CMV and Epstein-Barr virus. Correlated functional status among segregating V segments might be attributable to linkage disequilibrium, but an unknown experimental factor could not be ruled out. It was suggested by the authors that the approach could potentially be generalized to other disease states and immunological phenotypes. Only TCR beta chains were sequenced in this cohort, and the absence of alpha or paired-chain data limited detectable features. At a false discovery rate of 0.05, a later analysis linked under 20,000 TCR beta sequences to specific HLA alleles. Immune exposure information for the cohort was limited to CMV serostatus. A total of roughly 160 TCR beta chains were listed by the study as associated with cytomegalovirus. In a later analysis, the rate of TCR association differed among HLA loci, with DRB1 alleles having the most associated TCRs and HLA-C alleles having the fewest. In a later analysis, HLA-associated TCR beta chains were found to be more clonally expanded and to have lower generation probabilities than equally common non-associated chains. A further reported finding was that TCR beta sequences accurately predicted the HLA-A and HLA-B alleles for most subjects in the first cohort. Because some donors lacked HLA typing at each locus, the association tests relied only on the typed subset. Most TCR sequences were seen in very few donors, while some public TCRs were found in many individuals. Some IMGT-functional V segments, including TRBV6-2 and TRBV6-3, could not be told apart with the 87-base-pair reads, so those segments were excluded. The sequencing pipeline was judged likely to have produced a cluster of highly shared sequence variants as a technical artifact.

The library came from the immunoSEQ multiplex PCR assay. The multiplex PCR relied on a mix of 60 forward primers for TCR Vbeta segments and 13 reverse primers for TCR Jbeta segments. Amplification of the CDR3 region of rearranged TCR beta genes was performed with a multiplex PCR assay on genomic DNA. On the Illumina HiSeq System, the amplified TCR beta libraries were sequenced as 87-base-pair reads. Per the original workflow: Across the 500 to 700 repertoires, a later analysis counted approximately 83 million unique TCR beta chains, roughly 11 million of which were shared by at least two donors. Raw reads were error-corrected and collapsed into unique sequences by a nearest-neighbor algorithm in which closely related sequences were merged to remove PCR and sequencing errors. Alignment of CDR3 sequences to IMGT reference sequences was used to assign V, D and J gene segments. For a sequence to be retained, a match of at least six nucleotides was required to both a V gene segment and a J gene segment. A rearrangement counted as productive if the CDR3 had no stop codons and remained in frame with V and J, and every other rearrangement counted as non-productive. CDR3 was defined by IMGT convention, running from the second conserved V-encoded cysteine to the conserved J-encoded phenylalanine. In an earlier analysis of roughly 580 of the donors, sequences lacking an unambiguous match to a single V gene segment were excluded. In an earlier analysis of around 590 of the donors, a V segment was called functional when productive rearrangements were above 56.7%, and segregating when the standard deviation between donors exceeded 5%. To diagnose cytomegalovirus status from the catalog of TCR beta chain sequences, a statistical classification framework was built. A later analysis assigned V and J genes by comparing TCR nucleotide sequences with IMGT/GENE-DB human TR gene sequences. Using the TCRdist pipeline, a later analysis assigned CDR3 sequences along with most-parsimonious VDJ recombination scenarios. In a later analysis, each TCR beta chain was defined by its CDR3 amino acid sequence together with its V-gene family, and reads lacking a unique V-gene family were excluded. To address suspected cross-contamination and a sequencing artifact, a later analysis removed roughly 640 highly shared, low-generation-probability nucleotide sequences. In a later analysis, a clonal expansion index for each public chain was calculated from normalized within-repertoire ranks of inferred template counts. In a later analysis, generation probabilities were computed with a VDJ recombination model fitted to out-of-frame rearrangements, and the resulting probabilities were checked against IGoR. In a later analysis, hypergeometric tests were used to score TCR-TCR, TCR-HLA and TCR-CMV co-occurrence, with a repertoire-size bias correction applied to TCR pairs. False discovery rates were estimated in a later analysis by permuting HLA or CMV assignments 20 times. In a later analysis, co-occurring TCRs were grouped using DBSCAN, with TCRdist sequence similarity added in when clustering inside HLA-allele-positive subsets. Repertoires with fewer than 30,000 or more than 120,000 public chains were left out of co-occurrence clustering, as were a handful of repertoires with anomalous nucleotide sharing. TCRdb took over this immuneACCESS table, retaining in-frame rearrangements with V and J assigned. Such tables are incomplete; in checked studies, under half of the missing clones stem from an unresolved V gene, and the remainder is unexplained. V and J calls and clone size are given by that table; D and trimming were obtained from the DNA. The sample table shows roughly 140,000 clones, and more than 60% are seen once. The ten largest clones take up roughly 2.8% of the sample.

The cohort was made up of approximately 670 healthy bone marrow donors. At the time of sampling, all cohort members were nominally healthy, though unrecorded immune exposures were likely present. The donor was CMV seronegative and belonged to the group of 352 seronegative cohort members. Each donor provided a peripheral blood sample, and peripheral blood mononuclear cells were used for TCR beta sequencing. The Qiagen DNeasy Blood Extraction Kit was used to extract genomic DNA from the blood cell samples. The CDR3 has 16 amino acids, counting the end cysteine and phenylalanine. Only the CDR3 region is kept as DNA, spanning 48 bases read in frame from base 1. CDR1 and CDR2 were assigned from the germline V gene as SGHVS and FNYEAQ. V and J are trimmed by 3 bases and 4 bases, and the gene matches miss 8 bases of the junction.

This receptor was identified in a male donor in good health and CMV-seronegative. Sequencing was carried out using PBMCs. Here the chain combines TRBV7-6 and TRBJ2-7; 11 of the junction bases match TRBD2. The DNA reads TGTGCCAGCAGCTTGGGGGTAGCGGGAGGGCCTTACGAGCAGTACTTC. The translation is CASSLGVAGGPYEQYF.